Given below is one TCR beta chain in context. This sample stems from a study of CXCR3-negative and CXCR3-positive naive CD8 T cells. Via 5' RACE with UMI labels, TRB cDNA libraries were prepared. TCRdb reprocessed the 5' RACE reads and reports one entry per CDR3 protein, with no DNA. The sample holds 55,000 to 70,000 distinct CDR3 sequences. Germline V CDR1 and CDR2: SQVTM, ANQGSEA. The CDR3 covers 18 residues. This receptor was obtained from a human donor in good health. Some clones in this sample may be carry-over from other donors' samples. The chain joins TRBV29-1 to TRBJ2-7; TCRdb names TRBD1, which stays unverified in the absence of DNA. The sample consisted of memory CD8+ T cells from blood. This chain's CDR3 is CSVGRKLDPTGYDYEQYF.